This section outlines one T cell receptor beta chain sequence together with its context. Clones were sequenced by immunoSEQ multiplex PCR, and TCRdb holds only the in-frame ones, with some missing. The repertoire holds approximately 85,000 clones, 80% to 90% seen once, with approximately 13% in the top ten. The CDR3 consists of 17 residues. The V gene lost 5 bases and the J gene lost 4 bases, with 22 bases spanning the gap. The germline gives CDR1 LNHDA, CDR2 SQIVND (reference sequence). This sample was included in a study of blood T cell repertoires in COVID-19. The rearrangement links TRBV19 to TRBJ2-3; TRBD2 might be the D (5 bases). This TCR was sampled from a human donor in a cohort sampled during active COVID-19. The material sequenced was peripheral blood. This CDR3 is CASSPARPGPGADTQYF. As DNA, the CDR3 is TGTGCCAGTAGTCCCGCCCGACCTGGCCCCGGGGCAGATACGCAGTATTTT. Supplemented by reference TRBV19 and TRBJ2-3, the full variable domain reads DGGITQSPKYLFRKEGQNVTLSCEQNLNHDAMYWYRQDPGQGLRLIYYSQIVNDFQKGDIAEGYSVSREKKESFPLTVTSAQKNPTAFYLCASSPARPGPGADTQYFGPGTRLTVL.